Listed below are T cell receptor beta chains from one sample, sequenced in a study of cytomegalovirus exposure and HLA in healthy donors. Profiled with immunoSEQ multiplex PCR; TCRdb holds only in-frame clones, not every one. The data contain some 140,000 clones, 76% of them seen just once; the ten biggest clones take up 1.5% to 2%. The specimen sequenced was PBMCs. The receptors derive from a female donor in good health and CMV-seropositive. The CDR3 runs from the conserved cysteine through the conserved F or W. Each record gives: V gene, clone size, J gene, D gene, CDR3 protein, CDR3 DNA. A D gene is named only where the DNA matches it firmly. Rows may omit the clone size; those that give it use once, few, many or a size class.

v_gene: TRBV30; abundance: once; j_gene: TRBJ1-2; d_gene: .; CDR3aa: CAWTRVLGYGYTF; CDR3nt: TGTGCCTGGACCCGGGTCCTAGGCTATGGCTACACCTTC
v_gene: TRBV19; abundance: .; j_gene: TRBJ2-4; d_gene: .; CDR3aa: CASRGFKAKNIQYF; CDR3nt: TGTGCCAGTAGGGGCTTCAAGGCCAAAAACATTCAGTACTTC
v_gene: TRBV6-5; abundance: .; j_gene: TRBJ2-7; d_gene: TRBD2; CDR3aa: CASSYGTSGTYEQYF; CDR3nt: TGTGCCAGCAGTTACGGGACTAGCGGGACCTACGAGCAGTACTTC
v_gene: TRBV2; abundance: .; j_gene: TRBJ2-7; d_gene: .; CDR3aa: CATRRFSSEQYF; CDR3nt: TGTGCCACCAGGAGGTTCTCTTCCGAGCAGTACTTC
v_gene: TRBV19; abundance: .; j_gene: TRBJ2-3; d_gene: TRBD2; CDR3aa: CASSIPASGGTDTQYF; CDR3nt: TGTGCCAGTAGTATCCCGGCTAGCGGGGGCACAGATACGCAGTATTTT
v_gene: TRBV28; abundance: .; j_gene: TRBJ2-3; d_gene: TRBD2; CDR3aa: CASKTSGGTDTQYF; CDR3nt: TGTGCCAGCAAGACTAGCGGGGGCACAGATACGCAGTATTTT
v_gene: TRBV27; abundance: .; j_gene: TRBJ2-7; d_gene: .; CDR3aa: CASSPGGYEQYF; CDR3nt: TGTGCCAGCAGTCCCGGGGGTTACGAGCAGTACTTC
v_gene: TRBV6-5; abundance: .; j_gene: TRBJ1-2; d_gene: .; CDR3aa: CASSYRRRYGYTF; CDR3nt: TGTGCCAGCAGTTACCGGCGGCGTTATGGCTACACCTTC
v_gene: TRBV5-1; abundance: .; j_gene: TRBJ1-1; d_gene: TRBD1; CDR3aa: CASSLFLQGENTEAFF; CDR3nt: TGCGCCAGCAGCTTGTTCCTACAGGGGGAGAACACTGAAGCTTTCTTT
v_gene: TRBV7-6; abundance: .; j_gene: TRBJ2-7; d_gene: TRBD1; CDR3aa: CASSPGTGSYEQYF; CDR3nt: TGTGCCAGCAGCCCCGGGACAGGGAGCTACGAGCAGTACTTC
v_gene: TRBV19; abundance: .; j_gene: TRBJ1-5; d_gene: TRBD1; CDR3aa: CASSIDRDRRNQPQHF; CDR3nt: TGTGCCAGTAGTATAGACCGGGACAGACGCAATCAGCCCCAGCATTTT
v_gene: TRBV27; abundance: .; j_gene: TRBJ2-3; d_gene: TRBD2; CDR3aa: CASSTPLAGSSTDTQYF; CDR3nt: TGTGCCAGCAGTACACCGCTAGCGGGCTCTAGCACAGATACGCAGTATTTT
v_gene: TRBV2; abundance: .; j_gene: TRBJ1-3; d_gene: .; CDR3aa: CASSPTDYSGNTIYF; CDR3nt: TGTGCCAGCAGTCCGACGGACTACTCTGGAAACACCATATATTTT
v_gene: TRBV2; abundance: once; j_gene: TRBJ2-1; d_gene: TRBD2; CDR3aa: CASRLGTSGSNPFF; CDR3nt: TGTGCCAGCAGACTCGGGACTAGCGGGAGTAATCCGTTCTTC
v_gene: TRBV7-3; abundance: .; j_gene: TRBJ2-5; d_gene: TRBD2; CDR3aa: CASSLGGEETQYF; CDR3nt: TGTGCCAGCAGCTTGGGGGGGGAAGAGACCCAGTACTTC
v_gene: TRBV7-2; abundance: .; j_gene: TRBJ2-1; d_gene: TRBD2; CDR3aa: CASSLQPGGDEQFF; CDR3nt: TGTGCCAGCAGCTTACAGCCTGGGGGGGATGAGCAGTTCTTC